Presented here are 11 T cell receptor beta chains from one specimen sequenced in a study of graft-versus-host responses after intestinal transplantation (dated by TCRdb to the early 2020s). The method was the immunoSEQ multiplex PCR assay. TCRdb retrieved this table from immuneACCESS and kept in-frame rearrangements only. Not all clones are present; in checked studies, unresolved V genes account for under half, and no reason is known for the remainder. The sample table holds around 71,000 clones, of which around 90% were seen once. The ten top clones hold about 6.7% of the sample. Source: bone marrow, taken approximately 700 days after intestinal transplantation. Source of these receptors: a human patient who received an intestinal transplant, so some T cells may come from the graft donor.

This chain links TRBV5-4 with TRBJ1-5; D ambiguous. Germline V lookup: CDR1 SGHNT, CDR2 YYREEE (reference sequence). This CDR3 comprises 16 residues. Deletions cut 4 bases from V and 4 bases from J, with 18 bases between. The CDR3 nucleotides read TGTGCCAGCAGCCAAGACCAGCACGGGCGGAATCAGCCCCAGCATTTT. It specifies CASSQDQHGRNQPQHF.

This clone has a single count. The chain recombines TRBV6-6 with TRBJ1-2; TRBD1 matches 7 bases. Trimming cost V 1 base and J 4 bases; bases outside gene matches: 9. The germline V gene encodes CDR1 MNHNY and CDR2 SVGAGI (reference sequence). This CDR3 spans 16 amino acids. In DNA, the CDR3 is TGTGCCAGCAGTTACTTGCCCGGACAGGCTACCTATGGCTACACCTTC. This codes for CASSYLPGQATYGYTF.

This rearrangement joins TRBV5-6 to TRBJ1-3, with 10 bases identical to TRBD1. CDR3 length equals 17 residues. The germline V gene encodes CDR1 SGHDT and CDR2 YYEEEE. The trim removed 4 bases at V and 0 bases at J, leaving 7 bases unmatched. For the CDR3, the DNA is TGTGCCAGCAGCACCGGGACAGGGGTCTTCTCTGGAAACACCATATATTTT. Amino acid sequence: CASSTGTGVFSGNTIYF. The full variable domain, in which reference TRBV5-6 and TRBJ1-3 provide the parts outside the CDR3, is DAGVTQSPTHLIKTRGQQVTLRCSPKSGHDTVSWYQQALGQGPQFIFQYYEEEERQRGNFPDRFSGHQFPNYSSELNVNALLLGDSALYLCASSTGTGVFSGNTIYFGEGSWLTVV.

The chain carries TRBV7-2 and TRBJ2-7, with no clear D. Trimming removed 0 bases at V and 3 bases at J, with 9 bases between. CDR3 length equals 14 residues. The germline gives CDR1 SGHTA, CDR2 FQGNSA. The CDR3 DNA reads TGTGCCAGCAGCTTAGCACAGTACCTCTACGAGCAGTACTTC. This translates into CASSLAQYLYEQYF.

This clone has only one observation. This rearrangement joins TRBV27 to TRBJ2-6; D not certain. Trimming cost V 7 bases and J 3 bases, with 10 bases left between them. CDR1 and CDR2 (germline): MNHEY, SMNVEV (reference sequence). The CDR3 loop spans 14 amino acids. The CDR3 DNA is TGTGCCAGCACATTCAATAATGGGGCCAACGTCCTGACTTTC. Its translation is CASTFNNGANVLTF. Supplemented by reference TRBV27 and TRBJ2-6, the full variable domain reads EAQVTQNPRYLITVTGKKLTVTCSQNMNHEYMSWYRQDPGLGLRQIYYSMNVEVTDKGDVPEGYKVSRKEKRNFPLILESPSPNQTSLYFCASTFNNGANVLTFGAGSRLTVL.

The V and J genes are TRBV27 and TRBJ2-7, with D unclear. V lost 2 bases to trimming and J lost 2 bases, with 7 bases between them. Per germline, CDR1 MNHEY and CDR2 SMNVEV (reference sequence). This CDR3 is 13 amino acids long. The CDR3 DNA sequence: TGTGCCAGCAGTTTACACAGTACCTACGAGCAGTACTTC. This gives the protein CASSLHSTYEQYF.

For the CDR3, the DNA is TGCGCCAGCAGCCAGAGGGACTTAACCTACGAGCAGTACTTC. Its protein is CASSQRDLTYEQYF. The rearrangement links TRBV4-1 to TRBJ2-7; a possible D gene is TRBD2 (6 bases). The ends were cut back, 3 bases at V and 2 bases at J, with 11 bases in the middle. This CDR3 has 14 residues. From germline, CDR1 is MGHRA and CDR2 YSYEKL.

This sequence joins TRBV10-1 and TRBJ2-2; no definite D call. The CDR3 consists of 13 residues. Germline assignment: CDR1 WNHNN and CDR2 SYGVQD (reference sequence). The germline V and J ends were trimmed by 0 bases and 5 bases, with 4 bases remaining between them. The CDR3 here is CASSESRTGELFF. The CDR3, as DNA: TGCGCCAGCAGTGAGTCCAGGACCGGGGAGCTGTTTTTT.

The CDR3 region has the DNA TGTGCCACCACCTTGGGGGGGCTGGCCTACAATGAGCAGTTCTTC. It specifies CATTLGGLAYNEQFF. The genes are TRBV15 and TRBJ2-1; maybe TRBD2 (7 bases). The CDR3 spans 15 residues. Per the germline V gene, CDR1 is LNHNV and CDR2 is YYDKDF (reference sequence). Trimming took 7 bases from V and 2 from J, leaving 15 bases between them.

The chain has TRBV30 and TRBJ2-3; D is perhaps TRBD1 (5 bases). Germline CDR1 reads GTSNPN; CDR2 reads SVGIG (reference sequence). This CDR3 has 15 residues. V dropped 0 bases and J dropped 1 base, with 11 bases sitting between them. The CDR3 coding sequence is TGTGCCTGGAGTGTACAAGGGGCGGGCACAGATACGCAGTATTTT. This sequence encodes CAWSVQGAGTDTQYF.

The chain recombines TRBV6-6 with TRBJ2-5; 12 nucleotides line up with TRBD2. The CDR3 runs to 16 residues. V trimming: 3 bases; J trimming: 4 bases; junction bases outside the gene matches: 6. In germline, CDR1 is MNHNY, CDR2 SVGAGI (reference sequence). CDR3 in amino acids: CASSYSSGRAGETQYF. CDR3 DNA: TGTGCCAGCAGTTATTCTAGCGGGAGGGCGGGAGAGACCCAGTACTTC.